Included here is one T cell receptor (beta chain) sequence, with context. In the original analysis: Reference gene primer amplification gave nucleated cell count estimates. Assay: immunoSEQ multiplex PCR; the TCRdb copy retains only in-frame clones and omits some. V and J calls and clone size are copied from that table; D and trimming were computed from the DNA. The sample carries under 200,000 clones, 65% to 85% recorded once. This sample is part of a study of blood T cell repertoires in COVID-19. Study-level information: T cells, B-cell-depleted T cells, or PBMCs provided the cDNA or gDNA that served as material.

Categorization into cohorts depended on clinical history that participants reported. The specimen was PBMCs or T cells enriched from blood (not recorded which). This receptor was identified in a woman younger than 45 who had been exposed to COVID-19.

This chain's CDR3 is CATLQGTNEKLFF. The CDR3 DNA follows: TGTGCCACCTTACAGGGAACTAATGAAAAACTGTTTTTT. This sequence joins TRBV28 and TRBJ1-4; D is perhaps TRBD1 (6 bases). The CDR3 is 13 residues long. CDR1 and CDR2 from the germline V gene are MDHEN and SYDVKM. V lost 10 bases to trimming and J lost 1 base, with 10 bases between them.